Sequencing of this T cell receptor beta chain was carried out in a study of cytomegalovirus exposure and HLA in healthy donors. 60 Vbeta and 13 Jbeta primers were used in PCR. Sequencing used immunoSEQ multiplex PCR; TCRdb keeps in-frame clones, though not all of them. The data contain 55,000 to 70,000 clones, 80% of them singletons. V shed 4 bases, J shed 2 bases, and the junction held 11 bases outside the gene matches. Germline CDR1 is LGHNA and CDR2 is YSLEER. The length of the CDR3 is 16 residues. Material: PBMCs. The rearrangement uses TRBV4-3 and TRBJ2-7, with 7 bases identical to TRBD1. The clonotype was recovered from a male donor in good health and CMV-seronegative. The CDR3 region is CASSLQTGYEPYEQYF. CDR3 DNA sequence: TGCGCCAGCAGCCTACAGACAGGGTACGAACCCTACGAGCAGTACTTC.